This TCR beta chain was sequenced during a study of cytomegalovirus exposure and HLA in healthy donors. Study observations and caveats: Prior analysis indicated that the majority of TCR beta V segments exhibited productivity approximately 90% or approximately 30% of the time. According to the study, some 160 TCR beta chains were cytomegalovirus-associated. In most subjects, TCR beta sequences reportedly gave accurate predictions of HLA-A and HLA-B alleles.

Each donor was healthy, and each was a bone marrow donor. V lost 5 bases and J lost 2; bases outside the gene matches: 10. Germline CDR1 MNHEY, CDR2 SMNVEV (reference sequence). The CDR3 loop spans 16 amino acids. 60 Vbeta and 13 Jbeta primers were used in PCR. The data were produced by immunoSEQ multiplex PCR, yet TCRdb's version contains in-frame clones alone and is incomplete. The sample lists roughly 93,000 clones; around 81% were seen once. The count of this clone is one. The antigen is undetermined. Sequenced input: PBMCs. The chain uses TRBV27 and TRBJ2-7, with 9 bases identical to TRBD1. The receptor's source is a young man in good health and CMV-seronegative. CDR3 bases: TGTGCCAGCAGTCCATTACCGGGACAGGGTGCCTACGAGCAGTACTTC. It codes for CASSPLPGQGAYEQYF.